The source of this T cell receptor (beta chain) is a study of blood T cell repertoires in COVID-19. In the study overall: In each case, the material was cDNA or gDNA derived from T cells, B-cell-depleted T cells, or PBMCs.

Per the study methods: Researchers report that nucleated cell counts were estimated from reference gene primer amplification. Method: immunoSEQ multiplex PCR; TCRdb's copy keeps in-frame clones and lacks some. The V and J calls and clone size come from that table; D and trimming were worked out from the DNA. The repertoire holds almost 200,000 clones, with 85% to 90% as singletons. In germline, CDR1 is MNHNS, CDR2 SASEGT. The CDR3 is 15 residues long. V was clipped by 1 base and J by 11 bases, with 17 bases between them. The chain links TRBV6-1 to TRBJ1-4; possibly TRBD1 for D (5 bases). The sequencing input was peripheral blood. The clonotype was recovered from a woman in her seventies with acute or convalescent COVID-19. The CDR3, as DNA: TGTGCCAGCAGTGAAGTTGAGCAGGGTCGAGGCAAACTGTTTTTT. This encodes CASSEVEQGRGKLFF.